The 11 T cell receptor beta chains below come from one sample, sequenced in a study of blood T cell repertoires in COVID-19. Only in-frame clones appear in the TCRdb table, and some are missing; sequencing was by immunoSEQ multiplex PCR. The sample carries approximately 73,000 clones, approximately 86% recorded once. The source material was peripheral blood. The receptor source for this set is a woman in her sixties with acute or convalescent COVID-19.

The chain employs TRBV10-3 and TRBJ2-7, with 7 bases identical to TRBD1. J was trimmed by 2 bases and V by 6 bases; bases with no gene match: 7. Germline V gene data show CDR1 as ENHRY and CDR2 as SYGVKD. The CDR3 has 14 residues. CDR3 loop: CAIRRDSNPYEQYF. The CDR3 bases are TGTGCCATCAGGAGGGACAGCAACCCCTACGAGCAGTACTTC.

There are a few counts of this clone. The genes are TRBV13 and TRBJ1-2; possibly TRBD1 for D (6 bases). Germline CDR1 is PRHDT and CDR2 is FYEKMQ (reference sequence). V was trimmed by 1 base and J by 8 bases, leaving 8 bases between them. The CDR3 spans 12 residues. Here the CDR3 reads CASSLEGDGYTF. Here the CDR3 DNA reads TGTGCCAGCAGCTTAGAGGGGGACGGCTACACCTTC.

This chain connects TRBV5-5 to TRBJ2-7; TRBD2 aligns across 10 bases. The CDR3 is made up of 14 amino acids. Germline V CDR1 and CDR2: SGHKS, YYEKEE (reference sequence). Unmatched junction bases numbered 13, after V lost 4 bases and J lost 12 bases. CDR3 DNA sequence: TGTGCCAGCAGCAGCTTCGAACCGAGCGGGAGGGGGTACTTC. This gives the protein CASSSFEPSGRGYF. Drawing the rest from reference TRBV5-5 and TRBJ2-7, the complete variable domain is DAGVTQSPTHLIKTRGQQVTLRCSPISGHKSVSWYQQVLGQGPQFIFQYYEKEERGRGNFPDRFSARQFPNYSSELNVNALLLGDSALYLCASSSFEPSGRGYFGPGTRLTVT.

The rearrangement uses TRBV6-1 and TRBJ2-3, with D possibly TRBD2 on 5 matching bases. This CDR3 spans 14 amino acids. Germline V CDR1 and CDR2: MNHNS, SASEGT. The ends were cut back, 2 bases at V and 6 bases at J, with 12 bases in the middle. The CDR3 nucleotides read TGTGCCAGCAGTGAACGGCCAGGCGGGGATACGCAGTATTTT. Translating gives CASSERPGGDTQYF.

The chain links TRBV7-2 to TRBJ1-5; D perhaps matches TRBD1 (5 bases). CDR1 SGHTA and CDR2 FQGNSA come from the germline V gene. The CDR3 runs to 14 residues. Trimming cost V 1 base and J 11 bases, with 15 bases left between them. CDR3 loop: CASSLGTMGGAQHF. DNA for the CDR3: TGTGCCAGCAGCTTAGGGACTATGGGGGGGGCCCAGCATTTT.

The chain has TRBV28 and TRBJ1-6; D gene ambiguous. The CDR3 runs to 11 residues. Looked up from germline, CDR1 is MDHEN and CDR2 is SYDVKM. Trimming took off 8 bases at V and 7 bases at J, with 6 bases between the two ends. The chain's CDR3 is CASGGNSPLHF. CDR3 nucleotides: TGTGCCAGCGGCGGAAATTCACCCCTCCACTTT.

The CDR3 DNA reads TGTGCCAGCAGGATCACAAGAGGACTAGCAGTAGATACGCAGTATTTT. As protein: CASRITRGLAVDTQYF. The chain couples TRBV7-9 to TRBJ2-3; 8 bases align to TRBD2. CDR3 length equals 16 residues. Trimming cost V 6 bases and J 5 bases; bases outside gene matches: 13. The germline V gene encodes CDR1 SEHNR and CDR2 FQNEAQ (reference sequence).

V and J are TRBV19 and TRBJ2-5; 8 nucleotides align to TRBD2. The ends lost 5 bases at V and 4 bases at J; junction bases unmatched: 9. Looked up from germline, CDR1 is LNHDA and CDR2 is SQIVND (reference sequence). There are 15 residues in the CDR3. This CDR3 is CASSPGSGVGETQYF. The CDR3 bases are TGTGCCAGTAGTCCGGGTAGCGGGGTGGGAGAGACCCAGTACTTC.

J is TRBJ2-1 and V is TRBV7-8, with a tentative D call TRBD2 (6 bases). V was shortened by 0 bases and J by 7 bases, with 16 bases between the two germline ends. Germline assignment: CDR1 SGHVS and CDR2 FQNEAQ. The CDR3 sequence is 16 residues long. CDR3 region: CASSLATRRWGNEQFF. Here the CDR3 DNA reads TGTGCCAGCAGCTTAGCGACTAGGAGGTGGGGTAATGAGCAGTTCTTC.

V is TRBV7-6 and J is TRBJ2-1; the D gene is possibly TRBD2 (6 bases). Trimming stripped 4 bases from V and 8 bases from J, with 18 bases between. This CDR3 has 15 amino acids. CDR1 is SGHVS and CDR2 is FNYEAQ in the germline V gene. CDR3 sequence (DNA): TGTGCCAGCAGCTCCCGGGGGACTGTTAGGGATGAGCAGTTCTTC. This gives the protein CASSSRGTVRDEQFF.

V gene TRBV5-1 combines with J gene TRBJ2-7, with 7 bases aligning to TRBD2. The CDR3 length is 15 residues. J gave up 5 bases and V 0 bases, and 8 bases lay outside the gene matches. Germline loops: CDR1 SGHRS, CDR2 YFSETQ. The CDR3 here is CASSLDRTSTHEQYF. The CDR3 DNA is TGCGCCAGCAGCTTGGACCGGACTAGTACCCACGAGCAGTACTTC.